This TCR beta chain emerged from a study of cytomegalovirus exposure and HLA in healthy donors. Background on the study: Genotyping of roughly 400 donors showed that over 80% belonged to the Caucasian-associated ancestry cluster. Study-wide points: According to an earlier analysis, most TCR beta V segments yielded productive rearrangements about 87% or about 30% of the time. Most CMV-associated TCR beta chains were later found to appear HLA-restricted. Common viral pathogens seemed to be connected with several of the most significant clusters, according to a later analysis.

Primers included in the PCR were 60 Vbeta and 13 Jbeta primers. Only in-frame clones appear in the TCRdb table, and some are missing; sequencing was by immunoSEQ multiplex PCR. The sample shows about 130,000 clones, over 60% of them seen only once. V trimming: 2 bases; J trimming: 7 bases; junction bases outside the gene matches: 3. Germline V gives CDR1 ENHRY, CDR2 SYGVKD. The CDR3 runs to 15 residues. Comments on this clone: What it binds is not known. Other DNA sequences in this sample translate to the same CDR3.

Specimen: PBMCs. J is TRBJ1-4 and V is TRBV10-3; the match to TRBD1 covers 11 bases. The clonotype was recovered from a man aged 30-40 years in good health and CMV-seronegative. The CDR3 sequence: CAISERTGGSEKLFF. The CDR3, as DNA: TGTGCCATCAGTGAGAGGACAGGGGGCTCTGAAAAACTGTTTTTT.